Each of the 19 T cell receptor beta chains below was sequenced from the same sample in a study of T cell responses to AZD1222 COVID-19 vaccine. TCRdb's table, derived via immunoSEQ multiplex PCR, lists solely in-frame clones and lacks some. The table lists approximately 130,000 clones, over 75% of them singletons. Specimen: peripheral blood, collected 28 days after the second AZD1222 dose. These receptors all stem from an adult who received the AZD1222 COVID-19 vaccine.

The rearrangement uses TRBV18 and TRBJ1-5, with D perhaps TRBD1 (5 bases). The V end was cut by 4 bases, the J end by 2 bases, with 12 bases between. This CDR3 is 15 amino acids long. Germline V gene lookup returns CDR1 KGHSH and CDR2 LQKENI. CDR3 region: CASSLTLGGNQPQHF. The CDR3 nucleotides read TGTGCCAGCTCACTCACATTGGGGGGCAATCAGCCCCAGCATTTT.

The gene calls are TRBV12-3 or TRBV12-4 and TRBJ1-1; maybe TRBD1 (6 bases). The CDR3 contains 12 residues. V was cut by 10 bases and J by 4 bases, with 13 bases left in between. The CDR3 nucleotides read TGTGCCATCTCCAGGGGTTTCACTGAAGCTTTCTTT. Protein product: CAISRGFTEAFF.

The CDR3 DNA reads as TGCGCCAGCAGCCAAGAAAGTCGCGGGGGGACCGGGGAGCTGTTTTTT. Amino acid sequence: CASSQESRGGTGELFF. The chain combines TRBV4-1 with TRBJ2-2; TRBD2 aligns across 8 bases. In germline, CDR1 is MGHRA, CDR2 YSYEKL. V shed 0 bases and J 5 bases; nucleotides not matched to a gene: 5. The CDR3 is made up of 16 amino acids.

Here the CDR3 reads CASNWLEGGGQFF. The CDR3 coding sequence is TGTGCCAGCAACTGGTTAGAGGGAGGGGGGCAGTTCTTC. The rearrangement joins TRBV2 to TRBJ2-1, with D maybe TRBD2 (7 bases). This CDR3 is 13 amino acids long. V lost 7 bases and J 12 bases, leaving 19 bases between the germline ends. Germline lookup yields CDR1 SNHLY and CDR2 FYNNEI.

The chain combines TRBV6-5 with TRBJ1-6, with D uncertain. The CDR3 contains 12 residues. Germline V gives CDR1 MNHEY, CDR2 SVGAGI. Trimming removed 5 bases from V and 9 bases from J, with 8 bases in between. Here the CDR3 DNA reads TGTGCCAGCAGTAAGGAGGGTTCACCCCTCCACTTT. This sequence encodes CASSKEGSPLHF.

The J gene is TRBJ1-6, the V gene TRBV19, with D tentatively TRBD1 (5 bases). V shed 6 bases and J shed 8 bases, with 14 bases lying between them. This CDR3 has 14 residues. Germline CDR1 and CDR2: LNHDA and SQIVND (reference sequence). CDR3 DNA sequence: TGTGCCAGTAGCCTCGGTTTGGGGGATTCACCCCTCCACTTT. It specifies CASSLGLGDSPLHF.

This clone was seen a single time. The chain employs TRBV7-9 and TRBJ2-7, with D tentatively TRBD1 (7 bases). V lost 0 bases and J lost 7, with 19 bases in between. The length of the CDR3 is 16 residues. Per germline, CDR1 SEHNR and CDR2 FQNEAQ (reference sequence). The CDR3 spells CASSLAPGGGLLEQYF. DNA of the CDR3: TGTGCCAGCAGCTTAGCTCCAGGGGGAGGTCTTCTGGAGCAGTACTTC.

The chain is built from TRBV27 and TRBJ1-2, with a possible D match to TRBD1 (5 bases). V lost 5 bases and J 4 bases, leaving 11 bases between the germline ends. CDR3 length: 13 amino acids. Germline loops: CDR1 MNHEY, CDR2 SMNVEV (reference sequence). CDR3 nucleotide sequence: TGTGCCAGCAGTCGCGACAGCAGCTATGGCTACACCTTC. Protein: CASSRDSSYGYTF.

This clone turned up a few times. The chain uses TRBV28 and TRBJ2-2; weak D call: TRBD2 (6 bases). The CDR3 totals 16 residues. The ends were cut back, 3 bases at V and 3 bases at J, with 14 bases in the middle. Germline loops: CDR1 MDHEN, CDR2 SYDVKM. CDR3 loop: CASSLGGLRDTGELFF. CDR3 nucleotide sequence: TGTGCCAGCAGTTTGGGGGGACTCCGCGACACCGGGGAGCTGTTTTTT.

This chain links TRBV3-1 (or the pseudogene TRBV3-2) with TRBJ1-1; D unresolved. Germline-derived CDR1 and CDR2 are LGHDT and YNNKEL (reference sequence). V was pared by 1 base and J by 7 bases, with 10 bases between. The CDR3 spans 13 residues. As DNA, the CDR3 is TGTGCCAGCAGCCAAGGTTTTGGCAGTGAAGCTTTCTTT. This sequence encodes CASSQGFGSEAFF.

The J gene is TRBJ2-1, the V gene TRBV7-6, with 8 bases lining up with TRBD2. Germline trimming cut 5 bases from V and 13 bases from J; bases unmatched to any gene: 10. The CDR3 runs to 13 residues. Germline values: CDR1 SGHVS, CDR2 FNYEAQ. The CDR3, as DNA: TGTGCCAGCAGCCGAGGAGCGGGGGCGGGTCAGTTCTTC. Protein product: CASSRGAGAGQFF.

This sequence joins TRBV5-1 and TRBJ1-2; D is undetermined. Germline values: CDR1 SGHRS, CDR2 YFSETQ. V dropped 1 base and J dropped 1 base, with 8 bases sitting between them. CDR3 length equals 14 residues. Here the CDR3 DNA reads TGCGCCAGCAGCTTGCTCGACGGTAACTATGGCTACACCTTC. Translating it yields CASSLLDGNYGYTF.

The chain joins TRBV19 to TRBJ1-3; D gene uncertain. CDR1 and CDR2 from the germline V gene are LNHDA and SQIVND (reference sequence). V was clipped by 1 base and J by 1 base, with 14 bases between them. The CDR3 is 17 amino acids. For the CDR3, the DNA is TGTGCCAGTAGTATAGTACCGGGATTCGGGTCTGGAAACACCATATATTTT. Encoded protein: CASSIVPGFGSGNTIYF. The variable domain in full, completed from reference TRBV19 and TRBJ1-3, reads DGGITQSPKYLFRKEGQNVTLSCEQNLNHDAMYWYRQDPGQGLRLIYYSQIVNDFQKGDIAEGYSVSREKKESFPLTVTSAQKNPTAFYLCASSIVPGFGSGNTIYFGEGSWLTVV.

The chain uses TRBV15 and TRBJ1-5; no clear D. The CDR3 consists of 14 residues. Germline V lookup: CDR1 LNHNV, CDR2 YYDKDF (reference sequence). V was trimmed by 3 bases and J by 0 bases, leaving 6 bases between them. Here the CDR3 reads CATSRANSNQPQHF. Written as DNA, the CDR3 is TGTGCCACCAGCAGGGCGAATAGCAATCAGCCCCAGCATTTT.

This chain links TRBV4-1 with TRBJ1-1; a weak D match, TRBD1 (5 bases). Trimming removed 4 bases from V and 3 bases from J, with 12 bases in between. Germline loops: CDR1 MGHRA, CDR2 YSYEKL. The CDR3 is 14 amino acids. The CDR3 region is CASSLRGVDTEAFF. The DNA for the CDR3 is TGCGCCAGCAGCCTAAGAGGGGTGGACACTGAAGCTTTCTTT.

The chain has TRBV6-5 and TRBJ2-5; D remains ambiguous. There are 15 residues in the CDR3. CDR1 MNHEY and CDR2 SVGAGI come from the germline V gene. Trimming took off 0 bases at V and 1 base at J, with 9 bases between the two ends. CDR3 protein: CASSYSPRPQETQYF. DNA of the CDR3: TGTGCCAGCAGTTACTCCCCAAGACCCCAAGAGACCCAGTACTTC.

This clone was observed a single time. This chain links TRBV18 with TRBJ1-1; TRBD1 matches 10 bases. Germline V gene data show CDR1 as KGHSH and CDR2 as LQKENI. The CDR3 is 15 amino acids. V lost 5 bases, J lost 10 bases, and 13 bases stayed unmatched. CDR3 sequence: CASSAGQGVSFGAFF. The CDR3 DNA reads as TGTGCCAGCTCAGCTGGACAGGGGGTGAGCTTCGGAGCTTTCTTT.

The rearrangement links TRBV5-1 to TRBJ2-7, with TRBD2 identical over 8 bases. Germline V gene sequence: CDR1 SGHRS, CDR2 YFSETQ. The CDR3 totals 14 residues. Unmatched junction bases numbered 4, after V lost 3 bases and J lost 2 bases. The CDR3 here is CASSYQRGPYEQYF. The CDR3 DNA reads as TGCGCCAGCAGCTACCAGCGGGGGCCCTACGAGCAGTACTTC.

The rearrangement links TRBV13 to TRBJ2-3; D possibly corresponds to TRBD2 (5 bases). The V end lost 4 bases, the J end lost 0 bases, and 14 bases lay between the germline ends. Per germline, CDR1 PRHDT and CDR2 FYEKMQ (reference sequence). The CDR3 is 16 amino acids. For the CDR3, the DNA is TGTGCCAGCAGCTCCTGGACGGGATCAAGCACAGATACGCAGTATTTT. Protein: CASSSWTGSSTDTQYF.